The entry below gives a single TCR beta chain sequence along with its context. Its target is not known. V was clipped by 6 bases and J by 3 bases; unmatched bases: 2. The germline V gene encodes CDR1 SGHVS and CDR2 FQNEAQ. The CDR3 is made up of 13 amino acids. Carried by each TCR cDNA molecule was a unique molecular identifier. TCRdb passed the 5' RACE reads through MiXCR, listing each CDR3 protein once. Of tens of thousands of distinct CDR3 sequences in the sample, roughly 5% were seen once. These data originate in a study of spatial heterogeneity in lung cancer. Study information: As counted in raw reads, each unique TCR and UMI combination appeared more than ten times on average. Study-level results: At tumor resection, ubiquitous expanded TCRs were detected in blood more often than later.

Time point: sample taken at primary tumor resection. Sequencing covered unsorted whole RNA taken from tumor, nontumor lung or frozen PBMC. The donors were fewer than 80 patients with non-small cell lung cancer that was early-stage and untreated. This chain links TRBV7-8 with TRBJ2-7; 10 bases are a match to TRBD2. The material was PBMCs, obtained at surgery. The TCR was taken from a female donor with early-stage non-small cell lung cancer. CDR3 in DNA: TGTGCCAGCAGTACTAGCGGGAACTACGAGCAGTACTTC. Its translation is CASSTSGNYEQYF.